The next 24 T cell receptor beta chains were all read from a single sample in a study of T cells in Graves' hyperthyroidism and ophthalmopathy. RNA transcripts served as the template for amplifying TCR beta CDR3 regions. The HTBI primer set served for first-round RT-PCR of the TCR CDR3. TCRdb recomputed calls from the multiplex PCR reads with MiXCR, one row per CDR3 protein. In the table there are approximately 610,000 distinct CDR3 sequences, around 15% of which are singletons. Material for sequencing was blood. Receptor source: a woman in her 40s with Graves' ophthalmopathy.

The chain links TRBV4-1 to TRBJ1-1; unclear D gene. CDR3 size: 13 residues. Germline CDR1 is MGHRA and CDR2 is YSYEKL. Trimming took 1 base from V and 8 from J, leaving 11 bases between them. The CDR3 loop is CASSQVGSREAFF. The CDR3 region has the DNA TGCGCCAGCAGCCAAGTCGGTTCCAGGGAAGCTTTCTTT.

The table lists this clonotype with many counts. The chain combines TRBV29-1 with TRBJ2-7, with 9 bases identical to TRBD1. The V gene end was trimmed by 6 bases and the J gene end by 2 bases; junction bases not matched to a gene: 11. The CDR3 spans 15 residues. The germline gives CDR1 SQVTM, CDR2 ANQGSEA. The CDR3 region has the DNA TGCAGCGTCCCCTCTCCGGGACAGGGAACCTACGAGCAGTACTTC. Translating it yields CSVPSPGQGTYEQYF.

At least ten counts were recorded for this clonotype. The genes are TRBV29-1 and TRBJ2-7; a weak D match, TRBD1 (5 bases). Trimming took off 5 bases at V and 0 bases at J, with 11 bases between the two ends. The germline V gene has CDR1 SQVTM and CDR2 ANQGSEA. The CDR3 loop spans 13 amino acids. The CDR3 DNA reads TGCAGCGTTCAGGGTAGGGGCTCCTACGAGCAGTACTTC. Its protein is CSVQGRGSYEQYF.

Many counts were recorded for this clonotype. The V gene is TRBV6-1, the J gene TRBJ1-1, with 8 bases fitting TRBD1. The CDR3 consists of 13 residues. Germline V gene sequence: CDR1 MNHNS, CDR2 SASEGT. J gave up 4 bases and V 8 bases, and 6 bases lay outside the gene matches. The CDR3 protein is CASHRGMFTEAFF. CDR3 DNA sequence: TGTGCCAGCCACAGGGGGATGTTCACTGAAGCTTTCTTT.

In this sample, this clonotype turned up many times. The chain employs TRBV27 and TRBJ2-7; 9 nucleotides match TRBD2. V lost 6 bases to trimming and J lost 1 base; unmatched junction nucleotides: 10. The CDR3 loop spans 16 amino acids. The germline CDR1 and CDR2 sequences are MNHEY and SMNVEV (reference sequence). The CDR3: CASSDKALAGSYEQYF. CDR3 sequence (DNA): TGTGCCAGCAGCGACAAAGCACTAGCGGGTTCCTACGAGCAGTACTTC.

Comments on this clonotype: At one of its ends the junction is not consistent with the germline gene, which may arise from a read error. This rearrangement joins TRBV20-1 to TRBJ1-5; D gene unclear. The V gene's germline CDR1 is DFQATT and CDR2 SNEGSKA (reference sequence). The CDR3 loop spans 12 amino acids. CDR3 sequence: CSATEPNRPQHF. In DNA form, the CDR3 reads TGCAGTGCAACAGAACCCAATCGGCCCCAGCATTTT.

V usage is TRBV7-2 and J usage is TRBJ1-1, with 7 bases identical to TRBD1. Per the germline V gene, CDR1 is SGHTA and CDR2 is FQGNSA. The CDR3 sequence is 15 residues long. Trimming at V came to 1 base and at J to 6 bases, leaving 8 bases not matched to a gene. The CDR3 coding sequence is TGTGCCAGCAGCTTAGTCGCAGGGGGTTTTTCTGAAGCTTTCTTT. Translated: CASSLVAGGFSEAFF.

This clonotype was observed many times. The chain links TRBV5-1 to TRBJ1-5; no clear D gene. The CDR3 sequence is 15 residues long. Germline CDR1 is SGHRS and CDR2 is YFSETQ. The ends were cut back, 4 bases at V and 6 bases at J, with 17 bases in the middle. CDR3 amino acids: CASSPGDFGSQPQHF. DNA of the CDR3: TGCGCCAGCAGCCCGGGTGATTTCGGGAGTCAGCCCCAGCATTTT.

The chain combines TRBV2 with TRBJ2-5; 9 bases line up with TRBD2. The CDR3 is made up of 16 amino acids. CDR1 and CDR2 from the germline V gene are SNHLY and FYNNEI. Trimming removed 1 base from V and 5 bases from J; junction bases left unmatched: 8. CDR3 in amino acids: CASSEGRLAEEETQYF. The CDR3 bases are TGTGCCAGCAGTGAAGGACGACTAGCGGAAGAGGAGACCCAGTACTTC.

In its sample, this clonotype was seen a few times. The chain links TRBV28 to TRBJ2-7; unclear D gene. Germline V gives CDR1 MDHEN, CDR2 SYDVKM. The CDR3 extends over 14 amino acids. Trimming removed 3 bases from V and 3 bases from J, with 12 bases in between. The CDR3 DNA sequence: TGTGCCAGCAGTTTGAGTGTGACAAACTACGAGCAGTACTTC. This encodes CASSLSVTNYEQYF.

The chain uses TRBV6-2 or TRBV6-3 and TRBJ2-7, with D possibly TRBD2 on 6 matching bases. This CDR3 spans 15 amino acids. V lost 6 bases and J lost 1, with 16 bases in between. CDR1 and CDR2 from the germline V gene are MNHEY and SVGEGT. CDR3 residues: CASRNGGTLSYEQYF. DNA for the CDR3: TGTGCCAGCAGGAATGGCGGGACCCTTTCCTACGAGCAGTACTTC.

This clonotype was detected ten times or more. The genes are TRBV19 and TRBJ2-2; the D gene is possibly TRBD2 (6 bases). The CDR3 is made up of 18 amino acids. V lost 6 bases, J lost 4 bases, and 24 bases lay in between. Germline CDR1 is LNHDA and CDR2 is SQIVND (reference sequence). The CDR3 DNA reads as TGTGCCAGTAGCACTGCGGGACTCCCAAGCAGATCCACCGGGGAGCTGTTTTTT. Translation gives CASSTAGLPSRSTGELFF.

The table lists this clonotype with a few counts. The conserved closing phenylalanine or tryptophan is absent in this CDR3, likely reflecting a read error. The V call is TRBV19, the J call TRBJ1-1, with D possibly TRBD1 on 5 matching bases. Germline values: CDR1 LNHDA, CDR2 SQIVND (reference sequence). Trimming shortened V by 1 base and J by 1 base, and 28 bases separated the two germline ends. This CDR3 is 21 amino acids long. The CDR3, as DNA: TGTGCCAGTAGTATAGTAAAAGGGGCGCCTGGCGGATCCACCAAGAACACTGAAGCTTTCCTT. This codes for CASSIVKGAPGGSTKNTEAFL.

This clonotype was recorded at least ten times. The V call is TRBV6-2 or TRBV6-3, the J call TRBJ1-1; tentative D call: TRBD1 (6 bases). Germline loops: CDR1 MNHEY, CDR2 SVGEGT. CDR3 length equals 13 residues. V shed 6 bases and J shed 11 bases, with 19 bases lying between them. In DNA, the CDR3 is TGTGCCAGCAGCTATTCCCGACAGGCCGGGGCTTTCTTT. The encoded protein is CASSYSRQAGAFF.

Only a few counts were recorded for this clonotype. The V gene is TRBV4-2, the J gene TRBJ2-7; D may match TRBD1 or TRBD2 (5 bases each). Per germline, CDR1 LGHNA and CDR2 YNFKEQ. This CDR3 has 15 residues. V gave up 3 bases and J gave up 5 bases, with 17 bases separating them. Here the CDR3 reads CASSHALRDDNEQYF. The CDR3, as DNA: TGTGCCAGCAGCCACGCCCTCAGGGACGATAACGAGCAGTACTTC.

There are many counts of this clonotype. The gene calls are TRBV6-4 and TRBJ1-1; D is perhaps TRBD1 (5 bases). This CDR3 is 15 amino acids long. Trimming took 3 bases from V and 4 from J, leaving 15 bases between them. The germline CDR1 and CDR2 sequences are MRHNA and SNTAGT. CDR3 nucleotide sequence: TGTGCCAGCAGTGAAGATGTAGGGGTTGGCACTGAAGCTTTCTTT. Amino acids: CASSEDVGVGTEAFF.

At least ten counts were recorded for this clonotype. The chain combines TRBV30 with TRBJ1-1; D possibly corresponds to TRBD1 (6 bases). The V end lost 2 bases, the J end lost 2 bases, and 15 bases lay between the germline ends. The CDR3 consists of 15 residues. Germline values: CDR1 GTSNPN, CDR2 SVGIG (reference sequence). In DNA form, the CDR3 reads TGTGCCTGGAGTCCTCGATCAGGGGTCAACACTGAAGCTTTCTTT. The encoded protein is CAWSPRSGVNTEAFF.

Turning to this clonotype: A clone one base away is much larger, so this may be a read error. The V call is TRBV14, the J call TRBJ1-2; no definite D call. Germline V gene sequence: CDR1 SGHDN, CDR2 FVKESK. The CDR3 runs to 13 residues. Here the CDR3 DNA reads TGTGTCAGCAGCCAAGCCGGCGCGCTGGGCTACACCTTC. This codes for CVSSQAGALGYTF.

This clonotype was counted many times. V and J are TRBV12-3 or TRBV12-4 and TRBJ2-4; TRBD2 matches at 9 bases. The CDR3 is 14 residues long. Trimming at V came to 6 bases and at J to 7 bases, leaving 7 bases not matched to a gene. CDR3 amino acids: CASSLAGLWNIQYF. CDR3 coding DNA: TGTGCCAGCAGCCTAGCGGGACTGTGGAACATTCAGTACTTC.

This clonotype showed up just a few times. The chain's CDR3 is CASSQDRGSLLRNEQYF. The CDR3 region has the DNA TGCGCCAGCAGCCAAGATCGAGGCAGCCTTCTCAGGAACGAGCAGTACTTC. The rearrangement links TRBV4-1 to TRBJ2-7; D is ambiguous. CDR3 length: 17 amino acids. The germline V gene encodes CDR1 MGHRA and CDR2 YSYEKL. The ends were cut back, 0 bases at V and 5 bases at J, with 20 bases in the middle.

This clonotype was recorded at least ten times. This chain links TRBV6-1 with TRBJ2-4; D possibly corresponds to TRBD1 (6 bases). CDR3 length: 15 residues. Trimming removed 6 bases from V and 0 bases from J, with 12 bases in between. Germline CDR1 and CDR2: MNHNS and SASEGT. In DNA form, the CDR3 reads TGTGCCAGCAGGCGGACAGTACTAGCCAAAAACATTCAGTACTTC. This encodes CASRRTVLAKNIQYF.

The CDR3 sequence is CASSLAAGNLQETQYF. The CDR3 DNA follows: TGTGCCAGCAGCTTAGCGGCGGGGAACCTTCAAGAGACCCAGTACTTC. This rearrangement joins TRBV7-9 to TRBJ2-5; tentatively, D is TRBD2 (6 bases). The V and J ends lost 0 bases and 2 bases respectively, with 13 bases between them. This CDR3 contains 16 residues. Germline V gene sequence: CDR1 SEHNR, CDR2 FQNEAQ (reference sequence).

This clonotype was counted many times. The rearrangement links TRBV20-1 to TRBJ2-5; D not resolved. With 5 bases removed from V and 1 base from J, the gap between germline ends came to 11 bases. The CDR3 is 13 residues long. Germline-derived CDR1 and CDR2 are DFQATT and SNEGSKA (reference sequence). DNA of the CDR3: TGCAGTGCTCCACGCTTCTCCCAAGAGACCCAGTACTTC. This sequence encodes CSAPRFSQETQYF.

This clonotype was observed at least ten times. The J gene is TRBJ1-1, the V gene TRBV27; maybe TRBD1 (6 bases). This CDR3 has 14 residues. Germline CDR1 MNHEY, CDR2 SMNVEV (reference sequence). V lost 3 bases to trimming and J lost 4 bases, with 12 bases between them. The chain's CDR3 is CASSFQGKFTEAFF. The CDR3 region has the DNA TGTGCCAGCAGTTTTCAGGGGAAATTCACTGAAGCTTTCTTT.